This TCR beta chain was retrieved from a study of T cell responses to AZD1222 COVID-19 vaccine. Study-wide background: Samples with a second dose at about 4 or about 12 weeks were pooled together. Study-wide results and caveats: The sample set comprised mostly white British donors with more females, and clonal diversity was possibly underestimated. Spike was spanned by vaccine-associated CD4 TCRs, with dominance at 160-218 and 743-854.

The repertoire was sequenced with immunoSEQ multiplex PCR; TCRdb's copy has only in-frame clones and lacks some. The profile shows roughly 100,000 clones, 88% of them singletons. About this clone: The antigen remains undetermined.

This CDR3 is 15 amino acids long. CDR1 SGHKS and CDR2 YYEKEE come from the germline V gene (reference sequence). V was shortened by 3 bases and J by 4 bases, with 16 bases between the two germline ends. This chain uses TRBV5-5 with TRBJ2-5, with D perhaps TRBD1 (7 bases). The receptor's source is an adult in good health. The material sequenced was peripheral blood, taken on day 0 of AZD1222 vaccination. The chain's CDR3 is CASSYQTGRRETQYF. In nucleotides, the CDR3 is TGTGCCAGCAGCTATCAGACAGGGAGGCGAGAGACCCAGTACTTC.